These 31 T cell receptor beta chains originate from one sample sequenced in a study of siplizumab effects on memory and regulatory T cells. TCRdb's table, derived via immunoSEQ multiplex PCR, lists solely in-frame clones and lacks some. The table lists 100,000 or so clones, around 95% of them singletons. What was sequenced was non-Treg CD4+ T cells sorted from blood. These TCRs come from a human donor in good health.

V is TRBV18 and J is TRBJ2-2, with D hard to call. This CDR3 comprises 15 residues. The germline V gene encodes CDR1 KGHSH and CDR2 LQKENI. V was pared by 3 bases and J by 4 bases, with 12 bases between. The CDR3 region is CASSPTNGGTGELFF. CDR3 coding DNA: TGTGCCAGCTCACCGACCAACGGCGGCACCGGGGAGCTGTTTTTT. Full variable domain (missing parts from reference TRBV18 and TRBJ2-2): NAGVMQNPRHLVRRRGQEARLRCSPMKGHSHVYWYRQLPEEGLKFMVYLQKENIIDESGMPKERFSAEFPKEGPSILRIQQVVRGDSAAYFCASSPTNGGTGELFFGEGSRLTVL.

The J gene is TRBJ1-6, the V gene TRBV7-2; possible D gene TRBD1, 5 bases. The length of the CDR3 is 16 residues. Trimming took off 3 bases at V and 7 bases at J, with 16 bases between the two ends. CDR1 and CDR2 from the germline V gene are SGHTA and FQGNSA. Written as DNA, the CDR3 is TGTGCCAGCAGCTTTAAGGGACTCGTCGACAATTCACCCCTCCACTTT. Translating it yields CASSFKGLVDNSPLHF.

This chain connects TRBV19 to TRBJ1-3, with TRBD1 matching over 7 bases. In germline, CDR1 is LNHDA, CDR2 SQIVND (reference sequence). V lost 5 bases, J lost 3 bases, and 13 bases stayed unmatched. CDR3 length equals 17 residues. This CDR3 is CASSPTGTAYFGNTIYF. The CDR3 nucleotides are TGTGCCAGTAGTCCGACGGGGACAGCTTACTTTGGAAACACCATATATTTT. Combining the CDR3 with reference TRBV19 and TRBJ1-3 gives the whole variable domain DGGITQSPKYLFRKEGQNVTLSCEQNLNHDAMYWYRQDPGQGLRLIYYSQIVNDFQKGDIAEGYSVSREKKESFPLTVTSAQKNPTAFYLCASSPTGTAYFGNTIYFGEGSWLTVV.

The chain employs TRBV19 and TRBJ2-7; 10 positions match TRBD2. Germline CDR1 is LNHDA and CDR2 is SQIVND (reference sequence). V trimming: 3 bases; J trimming: 5 bases; junction bases outside the gene matches: 4. This CDR3 region has 14 residues. The CDR3 sequence: CASSMASGGHEQYF. The CDR3 DNA is TGTGCCAGTAGTATGGCTAGCGGGGGCCACGAGCAGTACTTC.

V gene TRBV18 combines with J gene TRBJ2-1, with unresolved D. The CDR3 contains 14 residues. Germline CDR1 is KGHSH and CDR2 is LQKENI. V lost 8 bases to trimming and J lost 0 bases, with 11 bases between them. The CDR3 region has the DNA TGTGCCAGCGCCCTTCAGAGCTCCTACAATGAGCAGTTCTTC. Translated, it gives CASALQSSYNEQFF.

This rearrangement joins TRBV5-1 to TRBJ2-7; D not certain. The V end was cut by 0 bases, the J end by 2 bases, with 12 bases between. Germline V gene sequence: CDR1 SGHRS, CDR2 YFSETQ. This CDR3 is built from 15 residues. The DNA of the CDR3 is TGCGCCAGCAGCTTGGGGCACAGTAATACCTACGAGCAGTACTTC. Its translation: CASSLGHSNTYEQYF.

The chain combines TRBV28 with TRBJ1-5, with TRBD1 matching 7 bases. The CDR3 loop spans 15 amino acids. V shed 3 bases and J 3 bases; nucleotides not matched to a gene: 5. Germline CDR1 is MDHEN and CDR2 is SYDVKM. This CDR3 reads CASSFIDRDNQPQHF. In nucleotides, the CDR3 is TGTGCCAGCAGTTTCATCGACAGGGACAATCAGCCCCAGCATTTT.

In this sample, this clone turned up once. The V gene is TRBV10-2, the J gene TRBJ2-3; 12 bases map to TRBD2. The CDR3 sequence is 16 residues long. J was trimmed by 3 bases and V by 5 bases; bases with no gene match: 6. CDR1 is WSHSY, CDR2 SAAADI, per germline. This CDR3 is CASSPTSGGTTDTQYF. The CDR3 coding sequence is TGCGCCAGCAGTCCGACTAGCGGGGGAACAACAGATACGCAGTATTTT.

The rearrangement uses TRBV6-1 and TRBJ2-4, with 7 positions matching TRBD1. The J segment lost 0 bases and the V segment lost 1 base, leaving 6 bases of the junction unmatched. Germline V gene data show CDR1 as MNHNS and CDR2 as SASEGT. The CDR3 has 17 residues. For the CDR3, the DNA is TGTGCCAGCAGTGAAGATAGGACAGGAGGAGCCAAAAACATTCAGTACTTC. This codes for CASSEDRTGGAKNIQYF.

The rearrangement uses TRBV25-1 and TRBJ2-4; perhaps TRBD1 as D (6 bases). This CDR3 region has 14 residues. The germline V gene encodes CDR1 MGHDK and CDR2 SYGVNS. V lost 3 bases to trimming and J lost 0 bases, with 6 bases between them. This CDR3 reads CASSETGAKNIQYF. The CDR3 nucleotides are TGTGCCAGCAGTGAGACAGGAGCCAAAAACATTCAGTACTTC.

CDR3 DNA sequence: TGTGCCAGCTCACTCCTAGCGGGGGGGCCTCGGGAGACCCAGTACTTC. Translation gives CASSLLAGGPRETQYF. The chain couples TRBV18 to TRBJ2-5, with 12 nucleotides matching TRBD2. Per the germline V gene, CDR1 is KGHSH and CDR2 is LQKENI. J was trimmed by 5 bases and V by 4 bases; bases with no gene match: 8. The CDR3 sequence is 16 residues long.

This chain connects TRBV2 to TRBJ2-2; D call uncertain. This CDR3 is 13 amino acids long. Deletions cut 8 bases from V and 0 bases from J, with 7 bases between. Germline V CDR1 and CDR2: SNHLY, FYNNEI. The CDR3: CASVESNTGELFF. CDR3 bases: TGTGCCAGCGTCGAATCGAACACCGGGGAGCTGTTTTTT.

The chain is built from TRBV10-3 and TRBJ1-4; the D gene is possibly TRBD1 (5 bases). The length of the CDR3 is 12 residues. V lost 11 bases and J 6 bases, leaving 13 bases between the germline ends. Germline V CDR1 and CDR2: ENHRY, SYGVKD. The CDR3 loop is CASRGGDEKLFF. The CDR3 DNA sequence: TGTGCCTCCCGTGGGGGTGATGAAAAACTGTTTTTT.

The rearrangement links TRBV27 to TRBJ1-2, with a possible D match to TRBD1 (5 bases). Germline V gene lookup returns CDR1 MNHEY and CDR2 SMNVEV (reference sequence). Trimming pared 7 bases from V and 0 bases from J, leaving 24 bases between. This CDR3 comprises 18 residues. Here the CDR3 DNA reads TGTGCCAGCACCTCCCTGGGAAGGGGAGAAGGAGCTAACTATGGCTACACCTTC. Protein product: CASTSLGRGEGANYGYTF.

This chain connects TRBV5-1 to TRBJ2-7; 11 nucleotides agree with TRBD1. In germline, CDR1 is SGHRS, CDR2 YFSETQ. This CDR3 has 17 amino acids. After removal of 3 bases from V and 1 base from J, the junction contained 9 bases not matched to a gene. CDR3: CASSWTLGQGASYEQYF. CDR3 sequence (DNA): TGCGCCAGCAGCTGGACCCTTGGACAGGGGGCTTCCTACGAGCAGTACTTC.

V and J are TRBV10-3 and TRBJ1-1; D is ambiguous. This CDR3 has 15 residues. Per the germline V gene, CDR1 is ENHRY and CDR2 is SYGVKD. Between the trimmed V and J ends, which lost 3 bases and 7 bases, there was a span of 18 bases. The CDR3 reads CAISDPNVGGFEAFF. DNA of the CDR3: TGTGCCATCAGTGACCCTAATGTAGGAGGTTTTGAAGCTTTCTTT.

The rearrangement links TRBV9 to TRBJ2-2; maybe TRBD1 (6 bases). V lost 3 bases and J lost 5, with 11 bases in between. Germline-derived CDR1 and CDR2 are SGDLS and YYNGEE. The CDR3 sequence is 14 residues long. The CDR3 bases are TGTGCCAGCAGCGCGGGACAATGGACCGGGGAGCTGTTTTTT. Translating gives CASSAGQWTGELFF. Looking up the rest from reference TRBV9 and TRBJ2-2 gives the full variable domain: DSGVTQTPKHLITATGQRVTLRCSPRSGDLSVYWYQQSLDQGLQFLIQYYNGEERAKGNILERFSAQQFPDLHSELNLSSLELGDSALYFCASSAGQWTGELFFGEGSRLTVL.

This rearrangement joins TRBV21-1 to TRBJ1-1. TRBV21-1 is labeled a pseudogene. This CDR3 has 11 amino acids. The CDR3 region is CAGELNTEAFF. Here the CDR3 DNA reads TGTGCCGGAGAGTTGAACACTGAAGCTTTCTTT.

This chain links TRBV7-8 with TRBJ1-2; no clear D. The V gene lost 0 bases and the J gene lost 1 base, with 9 bases spanning the gap. Per germline, CDR1 SGHVS and CDR2 FQNEAQ. This CDR3 is built from 15 residues. CDR3 in amino acids: CASSLAGSGNYGYTF. The CDR3 DNA reads TGTGCCAGCAGCTTAGCCGGTAGCGGTAACTATGGCTACACCTTC.

The rearrangement joins TRBV5-6 to TRBJ1-1; D unclear. Deletions cut 1 base from V and 0 bases from J, with 4 bases between. The CDR3 extends over 13 amino acids. Germline CDR1 SGHDT, CDR2 YYEEEE. The CDR3 nucleotides read TGTGCCAGCAGCTTGACGGTGAACACTGAAGCTTTCTTT. Translated: CASSLTVNTEAFF.

This clone was observed once. CDR3 bases: TGTGCCAGCAGCTCCCCTGCCCGGGACTACAATGAGCAGTTCTTC. Protein sequence: CASSSPARDYNEQFF. The chain has TRBV7-9 and TRBJ2-1; D might be TRBD2 (5 bases). Trimming took 4 bases from V and 3 from J, leaving 13 bases between them. The CDR3 sequence is 15 residues long. In germline, CDR1 is SEHNR, CDR2 FQNEAQ (reference sequence).

Only one count was recorded for this clone. The chain carries TRBV9 and TRBJ2-3; D is undetermined. Trimming stripped 3 bases from V and 1 base from J, with 3 bases between. Germline values: CDR1 SGDLS, CDR2 YYNGEE. The CDR3 consists of 12 residues. CDR3 protein: CASSGGTDTQYF. The CDR3 DNA reads as TGTGCCAGCAGCGGGGGCACAGATACGCAGTATTTT.

The J gene is TRBJ2-5, the V gene TRBV6-5, with D possibly matching TRBD1 (6 bases). The CDR3 sequence is 12 residues long. Trimming shortened V by 10 bases and J by 4 bases, and 13 bases separated the two germline ends. CDR1 is MNHEY and CDR2 is SVGAGI in the germline V gene. The chain's CDR3 is CATTQGRETQYF. In DNA, the CDR3 is TGTGCCACCACCCAGGGGAGAGAGACCCAGTACTTC.

The genes are TRBV9 and TRBJ2-5; 15 bases are a match to TRBD2. Germline CDR1 reads SGDLS; CDR2 reads YYNGEE. This CDR3 contains 16 residues. V shed 2 bases and J 2 bases; nucleotides not matched to a gene: 1. The CDR3 coding sequence is TGTGCCAGCAGCGTCGGGACTAGCGGGGGGCAAGAGACCCAGTACTTC. Translation gives CASSVGTSGGQETQYF. Supplemented by reference TRBV9 and TRBJ2-5, the full variable domain reads DSGVTQTPKHLITATGQRVTLRCSPRSGDLSVYWYQQSLDQGLQFLIQYYNGEERAKGNILERFSAQQFPDLHSELNLSSLELGDSALYFCASSVGTSGGQETQYFGPGTRLLVL.

This chain joins TRBV7-8 and TRBJ1-2, with TRBD1 matching over 8 bases. This CDR3 is 15 amino acids long. CDR1 is SGHVS and CDR2 is FQNEAQ in the germline V gene. Trimming removed 1 base from V and 1 base from J; junction bases left unmatched: 2. The CDR3 DNA is TGTGCCAGCAGCTTAGACAGGGGGGTTAACTATGGCTACACCTTC. This encodes CASSLDRGVNYGYTF.

This sequence joins TRBV7-2 and TRBJ2-2; 7 bases align to TRBD1. This CDR3 contains 15 residues. V trimming: 1 base; J trimming: 2 bases; junction bases outside the gene matches: 1. CDR1 is SGHTA, CDR2 FQGNSA, per germline. CDR3 bases: TGTGCCAGCAGCTTAGGACAGGGAAACACCGGGGAGCTGTTTTTT. This gives the protein CASSLGQGNTGELFF.

The gene calls are TRBV18 and TRBJ2-7, with TRBD2 identical over 11 bases. The CDR3 totals 15 residues. Germline values: CDR1 KGHSH, CDR2 LQKENI. Trimming at V came to 3 bases and at J to 0 bases, leaving 1 base not matched to a gene. CDR3 sequence reads: CASSPGTSGSYEQYF. In DNA, the CDR3 is TGTGCCAGCTCACCCGGGACTAGCGGCTCCTACGAGCAGTACTTC.

V and J are TRBV6-1 and TRBJ2-7; 8 nucleotides agree with TRBD1. The ends lost 6 bases at V and 6 bases at J; junction bases unmatched: 10. The CDR3 sequence is 14 residues long. The germline gives CDR1 MNHNS, CDR2 SASEGT. CDR3 in DNA: TGTGCCAGCAGAGGAGGGCAGGGGGCGGGCGAGCAGTACTTC. This encodes CASRGGQGAGEQYF.

The V and J genes are TRBV12-5 and TRBJ2-7; tentatively, D is TRBD1 (5 bases). Per the germline V gene, CDR1 is LGHNT and CDR2 is FRNRAP. CDR3 length equals 13 residues. Trimming pared 8 bases from V and 2 bases from J, leaving 13 bases between. CDR3 residues: CASSLEDTYEQYF. The CDR3 DNA is TGTGCTAGTAGCCTAGAGGACACCTACGAGCAGTACTTC.

This chain joins TRBV4-3 and TRBJ2-2; no clear D. The CDR3 has 16 amino acids. V gave up 0 bases and J gave up 1 base, with 9 bases separating them. Germline V gene data show CDR1 as LGHNA and CDR2 as YSLEER. In nucleotides, the CDR3 is TGCGCCAGCAGCCAAGATGTGGGGAAGAACACCGGGGAGCTGTTTTTT. This gives the protein CASSQDVGKNTGELFF.

V usage is TRBV5-5 and J usage is TRBJ1-4; the D gene is possibly TRBD1 (5 bases). The V gene lost 4 bases and the J gene lost 0 bases, with 10 bases spanning the gap. This CDR3 is built from 15 residues. Germline V gene data show CDR1 as SGHKS and CDR2 as YYEKEE (reference sequence). The CDR3 DNA follows: TGTGCCAGCAGCCCCCCGGGGGCAACTAATGAAAAACTGTTTTTT. Encoded protein: CASSPPGATNEKLFF.